Included here is one TCR beta chain sequence, with context. Relative to the germline gene, one junction end is altered; a read error may explain this. The sample comes from a study of blood T cells in healthy people across ages. A second PCR, run for roughly 7 to 12 cycles, used a sample-barcoded 5' primer plus a J-beta primer mix. TCRdb redid the calling of the 5' RACE reads with MiXCR, one entry per CDR3 protein. This table holds fewer than 1,000,000 distinct CDR3 sequences, 35% to 50% found once. This CDR3 is 15 amino acids long. Germline CDR1 is LNHNV and CDR2 is YYDKDF (reference sequence). V is TRBV15 and J is TRBJ2-1; 8 bases are a match to TRBD2. This receptor was identified in a man older than 75 in good health. The material sequenced was blood. This CDR3 reads CATSRVLAGYNKQFF. The CDR3 nucleotides read TGTGCCACCAGCAGAGTCCTAGCGGGCTACAATAAGCAGTTCTTC. Filled out from reference TRBV15 and TRBJ2-1, the complete variable domain reads DAMVIQNPRYQVTQFGKPVTLSCSQTLNHNVMYWYQQKSSQAPKLLFHYYDKDFNNEADTPDNFQSRRPNTSFCFLDIRSPGLGDTAMYLCATSRVLAGYNKQFFGPGTRLTVL.